What follows are 13 T cell receptor beta chains derived from one specimen sequenced in a study of metastatic and nonmetastatic thyroid tumors. Patients were all untreated before their thyroid surgery. MiXCR reprocessed the PCR reads for TCRdb. Among tens of thousands of clones listed, 15% to 20% were seen once. Sequenced sample: blood. The receptors here all came from a female donor with papillary thyroid cancer or a benign thyroid nodule (not recorded which). Some clones in this sample may be carry-over from other donors' samples.

The V call is TRBV4-1, the J call TRBJ2-2; 9 bases are shared with TRBD1. The germline V gene encodes CDR1 MGHRA and CDR2 YSYEKL. V was pared by 0 bases and J by 4 bases, with 3 bases of the junction left unmatched. The CDR3 is 16 amino acids. CDR3 region: CASSQDQTGGTGELFF. CDR3 in DNA: TGCGCCAGCAGCCAAGATCAGACAGGGGGCACCGGGGAGCTGTTTTTT.

This clone was counted many times. The chain couples TRBV2 to TRBJ2-5; D uncertain. CDR3 length: 13 amino acids. The V end was cut by 1 base, the J end by 1 base, with 4 bases between. Germline V gives CDR1 SNHLY, CDR2 FYNNEI. CDR3 nucleotides: TGTGCCAGCAGTGAAGACAGCCAAGAGACCCAGTACTTC. It codes for CASSEDSQETQYF.

In the case of this clone: A much bigger clone sits one base away, suggesting this may be a read error. The chain joins TRBV11-1 to TRBJ2-7, with 7 bases fitting TRBD2. This CDR3 contains 19 residues. Per the germline V gene, CDR1 is SGHAT and CDR2 is FQDESV (reference sequence). CDR3 loop: CASSLIRRGTSKVRYEQHF. CDR3 DNA sequence: TGTGCCAGCAGCTTAATTAGGCGGGGGACGTCCAAGGTGCGCTACGAGCAGCACTTC.

This clone ranks as medium-sized. The chain recombines TRBV6-1 with TRBJ2-7; D might be TRBD1 or TRBD2, each matching 5 bases. V dropped 6 bases and J dropped 6 bases, with 21 bases sitting between them. From germline, CDR1 is MNHNS and CDR2 SASEGT. CDR3 length: 15 residues. CDR3 DNA: TGTGCCAGCAGGGTGGGGGTTAGGGGACGAGGCGAGCAGTACTTC. Its translation is CASRVGVRGRGEQYF.

In its sample, this clone was seen a few times. This chain joins TRBV10-1 and TRBJ2-4, with no clear D. The CDR3 spans 13 residues. Trimming pared 5 bases from V and 6 bases from J, leaving 11 bases between. CDR1 and CDR2 from the germline V gene are WNHNN and SYGVQD (reference sequence). The CDR3 here is CASSSQVANIQYF. The CDR3 DNA is TGCGCCAGCAGTTCCCAAGTAGCAAACATTCAGTACTTC.

The sample holds many counts of this clone. This chain uses TRBV14 with TRBJ1-2; D gene uncertain. The germline CDR1 and CDR2 sequences are SGHDN and FVKESK. With 6 bases removed from V and 8 bases from J, the gap between germline ends came to 19 bases. This CDR3 has 14 residues. CDR3 protein: CASSLDTVFQGYTF. The CDR3 region has the DNA TGTGCCAGCAGTCTCGATACAGTTTTCCAGGGCTACACCTTC.

The chain employs TRBV6-1 and TRBJ1-5, with D perhaps TRBD1 (5 bases). Germline CDR1 MNHNS, CDR2 SASEGT. The length of the CDR3 is 13 residues. V shed 6 bases and J shed 3 bases, with 9 bases lying between them. CDR3 sequence: CASRRQSNQPQHF. CDR3 in DNA: TGTGCCAGCAGACGACAGTCCAATCAGCCCCAGCATTTT.

This clone was seen repeatedly, ten times or more. The chain carries TRBV20-1 and TRBJ2-1; tentative D call: TRBD2 (6 bases). V was cut by 2 bases and J by 3 bases, with 17 bases left in between. This CDR3 is built from 16 residues. CDR1 DFQATT and CDR2 SNEGSKA come from the germline V gene (reference sequence). Here the CDR3 DNA reads TGCAGTGCTAGAAAGACGTCGGGAGCCCTCTACAATGAGCAGTTCTTC. It encodes CSARKTSGALYNEQFF.

This clone appeared many times. The V and J genes are TRBV4-1 and TRBJ1-2; maybe TRBD1 (5 bases). The CDR3 runs to 15 residues. With 4 bases removed from V and 4 bases from J, the gap between germline ends came to 16 bases. The V gene's germline CDR1 is MGHRA and CDR2 YSYEKL. As DNA, the CDR3 is TGCGCCAGCAGCCCTCAGGGTGCTGGGGGCTATGGCTACACCTTC. Its translation: CASSPQGAGGYGYTF.

The gene calls are TRBV28 and TRBJ1-6; a possible D gene is TRBD1 (5 bases). V lost 2 bases and J lost 7, with 9 bases in between. In germline, CDR1 is MDHEN, CDR2 SYDVKM. The CDR3 runs to 14 residues. DNA of the CDR3: TGTGCCAGCAGTTTAAGACAGCACAATTCACCCCTCCACTTT. Translation: CASSLRQHNSPLHF.

This clone has a count of ten or more. The chain combines TRBV7-9 with TRBJ2-5; 10 bases map to TRBD2. This CDR3 has 16 residues. With 5 bases clipped from V and 2 bases from J, the junction kept 8 bases outside the gene matches. In germline, CDR1 is SEHNR, CDR2 FQNEAQ (reference sequence). This CDR3 is CASSRTSGGPQETQYF. The CDR3 nucleotides read TGTGCCAGCAGCCGGACTAGCGGAGGCCCTCAAGAGACCCAGTACTTC.

This clone was seen a few times. This chain links TRBV5-1 with TRBJ1-1, with a possible D match to TRBD1 (6 bases). V lost 4 bases, J lost 6 bases, and 16 bases lay in between. The CDR3 totals 14 residues. The V gene's germline CDR1 is SGHRS and CDR2 YFSETQ. CDR3: CASSVGGAGPEAFF. DNA of the CDR3: TGCGCCAGCAGCGTGGGGGGCGCGGGGCCTGAAGCTTTCTTT.

This clone was detected many times. V and J are TRBV28 and TRBJ1-5, with 7 bases matching TRBD1. The V segment lost 2 bases and the J segment 4 bases; nucleotides outside the gene matches: 5. CDR1 is MDHEN and CDR2 is SYDVKM in the germline V gene. This CDR3 is built from 15 residues. CDR3 in amino acids: CASSLQTGSNQPQHF. The CDR3 DNA follows: TGTGCCAGCAGTTTACAGACAGGGAGTAATCAGCCCCAGCATTTT.